This T cell receptor (beta chain) derives from a study of breast tumors, draining lymph nodes, adjacent tissues. Each CDR3 protein gets one entry after TCRdb re-called the multiplex PCR reads with MiXCR. The sample records more than 200,000 distinct CDR3 sequences, less than 40% being singletons. The CDR3 totals 16 residues. Trimming pared 1 base from V and 3 bases from J, leaving 15 bases between. Germline V gives CDR1 SNHLY, CDR2 FYNNEI. Axillary draining lymph nodes of breast cancer patients supplied the node samples. Sequencing input: axillary lymph node tissue. The clonotype comes from a female donor with breast cancer. Some clones in this sample may be carry-over from other donors' samples. This sequence joins TRBV2 and TRBJ1-2, with D uncertain. In DNA, the CDR3 is TGTGCCAGCAGTGAAGGTTGGGCGATAGGAGACTATGGCTACACCTTC. It translates to CASSEGWAIGDYGYTF.